What follows are 23 T cell receptor beta chains derived from one specimen sequenced in a study of early T cells in non-severe SARS-CoV-2 infection. MiXCR was run by TCRdb on the 5' RACE reads, yielding one entry per CDR3 protein. The data show fewer than 100,000 distinct CDR3 sequences, around 8.7% seen once. The sequencing sample was made of whole blood. These receptors all stem from an adult who was a healthcare worker with PCR-confirmed SARS-CoV-2 infection or an uninfected control (not recorded which).

Many counts were recorded for this clonotype. The chain couples TRBV20-1 to TRBJ2-2; 10 nucleotides align to TRBD1. The CDR3 sequence is 14 residues long. V shed 5 bases, J shed 4 bases, and the junction held 4 bases outside the gene matches. Germline assignment: CDR1 DFQATT and CDR2 SNEGSKA (reference sequence). The CDR3 bases are TGCAGTGCTCCGGGACAGGGGTCCACCGGGGAGCTGTTTTTT. Protein: CSAPGQGSTGELFF.

This clonotype was detected ten times or more. V gene TRBV5-1 combines with J gene TRBJ2-5; 9 bases map to TRBD2. CDR3 size: 16 residues. The J segment lost 1 base and the V segment lost 2 bases, leaving 6 bases of the junction unmatched. The germline CDR1 and CDR2 sequences are SGHRS and YFSETQ. The CDR3 bases are TGCGCCAGCAGCTTATCAGCGGGAGGCGTCCAAGAGACCCAGTACTTC. As protein: CASSLSAGGVQETQYF.

This clonotype has only a few counts. This chain joins TRBV3-1 and TRBJ2-5; 9 positions match TRBD2. Trimming removed 3 bases from V and 4 bases from J; junction bases left unmatched: 9. Germline lookup yields CDR1 LGHDT and CDR2 YNNKEL (reference sequence). This CDR3 comprises 16 residues. This CDR3 is CASSHLVGLARETQYF. CDR3 bases: TGTGCCAGCAGCCATCTCGTCGGACTAGCGAGAGAGACCCAGTACTTC.

This clonotype was seen at least ten times. The chain uses TRBV18 and TRBJ1-4; tentatively, D is TRBD1 (5 bases). CDR1 is KGHSH and CDR2 is LQKENI in the germline V gene. Trimming took off 3 bases at V and 0 bases at J, with 11 bases between the two ends. The CDR3 runs to 16 residues. The CDR3 sequence is CASSPGGVTTNEKLFF. In DNA, the CDR3 is TGTGCCAGCTCACCTGGGGGTGTTACAACTAATGAAAAACTGTTTTTT.

This clonotype was detected many times. V gene TRBV20-1 combines with J gene TRBJ2-3; TRBD2 might be the D (6 bases). The CDR3 has 13 residues. CDR1 DFQATT and CDR2 SNEGSKA come from the germline V gene (reference sequence). In DNA form, the CDR3 reads TGCGGGGTTACGGGAGTTGGCGGAGATACGCAGTATTTT. Translating gives CGVTGVGGDTQYF.

This clonotype was seen repeatedly, ten times or more. The chain employs TRBV30 and TRBJ2-1; 8 positions agree with TRBD2. The germline V gene has CDR1 GTSNPN and CDR2 SVGIG (reference sequence). After removal of 2 bases from V and 0 bases from J, the junction contained 12 bases not matched to a gene. The CDR3 loop spans 18 amino acids. The CDR3 coding sequence is TGTGCCTGGAGTTCCGGCTCAGCGGGAGCGGGCTCCTACAATGAGCAGTTCTTC. Its protein is CAWSSGSAGAGSYNEQFF.

This clonotype was counted at least ten times. The chain joins TRBV29-1 to TRBJ2-1, with 7 bases matching TRBD2. Germline lookup yields CDR1 SQVTM and CDR2 ANQGSEA. V gave up 4 bases and J gave up 4 bases; unmatched junction bases: 4. The CDR3 is 13 amino acids. CDR3 region: CSVGPSGYNEQFF. As DNA, the CDR3 is TGCAGCGTTGGACCTAGCGGATACAATGAGCAGTTCTTC.

This clonotype was detected ten times or more. The genes are TRBV6-2 or TRBV6-3 and TRBJ2-3; 13 bases match TRBD2. After removal of 4 bases from V and 7 bases from J, the junction contained 8 bases not matched to a gene. The CDR3 is 16 residues long. The germline CDR1 and CDR2 sequences are MNHEY and SVGEGT. The DNA of the CDR3 is TGTGCCAGCAGTTCAACTAGCGGGAGGGCCTCATATACGCAGTATTTT. Its protein is CASSSTSGRASYTQYF.

A few counts support this clonotype. J is TRBJ2-5 and V is TRBV6-2 or TRBV6-3, with 7 bases fitting TRBD2. Germline loops: CDR1 MNHEY, CDR2 SVGEGT. The CDR3 has 16 amino acids. Unmatched junction bases numbered 14, after V lost 4 bases and J lost 6 bases. DNA of the CDR3: TGTGCCAGCAGTTCGAGCGGGACTAACTCGGTAAAGACCCAGTACTTC. It is translated as CASSSSGTNSVKTQYF.

The V and J genes are TRBV20-1 and TRBJ2-5; D unresolved. The CDR3 runs to 11 residues. Germline V gives CDR1 DFQATT, CDR2 SNEGSKA (reference sequence). V was trimmed by 0 bases and J by 5 bases, leaving 4 bases between them. CDR3 nucleotides: TGCAGTGCTAGAGAGAGGGAGACCCAGTACTTC. This gives the protein CSARERETQYF.

V usage is TRBV7-3 and J usage is TRBJ1-1; D unresolved. The V and J ends lost 4 bases and 2 bases respectively, with 8 bases between them. The CDR3 contains 13 residues. The germline CDR1 and CDR2 sequences are SGHTA and FQGTGA. CDR3 nucleotides: TGTGCCAGCAGCTCCTCACCTAACACTGAAGCTTTCTTT. Amino acid sequence: CASSSSPNTEAFF.

The genes are TRBV28 and TRBJ1-1; no clear D. Trimming took off 6 bases at V and 4 bases at J, with 12 bases between the two ends. The CDR3 loop spans 13 amino acids. Germline loops: CDR1 MDHEN, CDR2 SYDVKM. The CDR3 nucleotides are TGTGCCAGCAGCTCCCCGGGAGCCACTGAAGCTTTCTTT. This encodes CASSSPGATEAFF.

This clonotype was found once. This sequence joins TRBV12-3 or TRBV12-4 and TRBJ2-5; D is possibly TRBD2 (5 bases). Trimming took off 2 bases at V and 4 bases at J, with 8 bases between the two ends. CDR3 length: 13 amino acids. The CDR3 here is CASSLSSGETQYF. DNA for the CDR3: TGTGCCAGCAGTTTATCGAGCGGAGAGACCCAGTACTTC.

This chain joins TRBV12-5 and TRBJ1-1; 7 nucleotides line up with TRBD1. V shed 4 bases, J shed 2 bases, and the junction held 4 bases outside the gene matches. CDR3 length: 14 amino acids. From germline, CDR1 is LGHNT and CDR2 FRNRAP. The CDR3 here is CASGWGTANTEAFF. The CDR3 DNA reads as TGTGCTAGTGGTTGGGGGACAGCTAACACTGAAGCTTTCTTT. Looking up the rest from reference TRBV12-5 and TRBJ1-1 gives the full variable domain: DARVTQTPRHKVTEMGQEVTMRCQPILGHNTVFWYRQTMMQGLELLAYFRNRAPLDDSGMPKDRFSAEMPDATLATLKIQPSEPRDSAVYFCASGWGTANTEAFFGQGTRLTVV.

V usage is TRBV6-2 or TRBV6-3 and J usage is TRBJ2-7; 7 bases are a match to TRBD2. CDR1 and CDR2 (germline): MNHEY, SVGEGT. V lost 7 bases to trimming and J lost 5 bases; unmatched junction nucleotides: 8. The CDR3 consists of 13 residues. CDR3 coding DNA: TGTGCCAGCACCCCACGGGAGGACCACGAGCAGTACTTC. Its protein is CASTPREDHEQYF.

This clonotype was observed a handful of times. The chain has TRBV7-6 and TRBJ2-1; 10 bases match TRBD2. This CDR3 has 18 residues. Germline CDR1 SGHVS, CDR2 FNYEAQ. V trimming: 1 base; J trimming: 6 bases; junction bases outside the gene matches: 12. The CDR3 sequence: CASSLVLRSGRAVNEQFF. CDR3 nucleotides: TGTGCCAGCAGCTTAGTGCTCCGGAGCGGGAGGGCGGTCAATGAGCAGTTCTTC.

This clonotype was recorded at least ten times. The chain links TRBV24-1 to TRBJ2-3; a weak D match, TRBD1 (6 bases). Germline V gene sequence: CDR1 KGHDR, CDR2 SFDVKD. The CDR3 length is 13 residues. V lost 3 bases to trimming and J lost 3 bases, with 6 bases between them. CDR3 in amino acids: CATSDTGTDTQYF. The DNA for the CDR3 is TGTGCCACCAGTGATACAGGGACAGATACGCAGTATTTT.

This chain connects TRBV7-6 to TRBJ2-2, with TRBD2 identical over 12 bases. Germline V gene sequence: CDR1 SGHVS, CDR2 FNYEAQ. There are 15 residues in the CDR3. Unmatched junction bases numbered 5, after V lost 5 bases and J lost 7 bases. The CDR3 DNA reads TGTGCCAGCAGCGAAACTAGCGGGAGGAACGGGGAGCTGTTTTTT. Its translation is CASSETSGRNGELFF.

Ten or more counts support this clonotype. The CDR3 region is CASILGGRQETQYF. The DNA for the CDR3 is TGTGCCAGCATCCTTGGTGGGAGGCAAGAGACCCAGTACTTC. The rearrangement uses TRBV3-1 and TRBJ2-5; possibly TRBD2 for D (6 bases). This CDR3 contains 14 residues. Between the trimmed V and J ends, which lost 7 bases and 2 bases, there was a span of 14 bases. The germline CDR1 and CDR2 sequences are LGHDT and YNNKEL (reference sequence).

This clonotype was observed many times. The chain couples TRBV2 to TRBJ1-1; D gene uncertain. V was clipped by 3 bases and J by 1 base, with 6 bases between them. The CDR3 is made up of 13 amino acids. Per the germline V gene, CDR1 is SNHLY and CDR2 is FYNNEI. This chain's CDR3 is CASSDLWNTEAFF. In nucleotides, the CDR3 is TGTGCCAGCAGTGACTTGTGGAACACTGAAGCTTTCTTT.

The chain carries TRBV20-1 and TRBJ2-5; 10 bases match TRBD2. From germline, CDR1 is DFQATT and CDR2 SNEGSKA (reference sequence). The CDR3 covers 16 residues. The V and J ends lost 5 bases and 5 bases, in that order; junction bases with no gene match: 14. CDR3 bases: TGCAGTGCTCCCCCCCCGGCTAGCGGGAGTTGGGAGACCCAGTACTTC. Translation: CSAPPPASGSWETQYF.

The chain couples TRBV18 to TRBJ2-5; maybe TRBD2 (6 bases). Germline CDR1 is KGHSH and CDR2 is LQKENI. Trimming shortened V by 4 bases and J by 7 bases, and 16 bases separated the two germline ends. The CDR3 runs 14 residues. The CDR3 DNA follows: TGTGCCAGCTCACAACAGGAGGGCCGGGTGACCCAGTACTTC. Its protein is CASSQQEGRVTQYF.

This clonotype was seen many times. The CDR3 DNA is TGTGCCAGCAGTTTAGTTAAGAGTCAGCCCCAGCATTTT. This translates into CASSLVKSQPQHF. The rearrangement joins TRBV28 to TRBJ1-5, with D hard to call. V was pared by 2 bases and J by 6 bases, with 8 bases between. In germline, CDR1 is MDHEN, CDR2 SYDVKM. The CDR3 consists of 13 residues.